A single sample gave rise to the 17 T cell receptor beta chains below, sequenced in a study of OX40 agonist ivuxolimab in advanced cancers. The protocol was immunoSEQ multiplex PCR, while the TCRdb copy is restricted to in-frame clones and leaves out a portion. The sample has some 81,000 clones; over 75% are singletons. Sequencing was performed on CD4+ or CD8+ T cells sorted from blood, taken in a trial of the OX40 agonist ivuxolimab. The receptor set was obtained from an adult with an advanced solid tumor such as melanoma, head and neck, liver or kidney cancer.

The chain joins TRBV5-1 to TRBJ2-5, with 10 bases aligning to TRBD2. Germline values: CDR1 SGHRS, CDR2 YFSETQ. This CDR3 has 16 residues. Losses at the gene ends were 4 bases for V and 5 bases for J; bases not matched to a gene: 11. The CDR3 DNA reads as TGCGCCAGCAGCCCCCGGGAGCGGGGGGGCGTCGAGACCCAGTACTTC. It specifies CASSPRERGGVETQYF.

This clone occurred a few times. The CDR3 region is CASSIFNRGPTNEKLFF. In nucleotides, the CDR3 is TGTGCCAGTAGTATCTTCAACAGGGGGCCAACTAATGAAAAACTGTTTTTT. V usage is TRBV19 and J usage is TRBJ1-4, with 9 bases matching TRBD1. The CDR3 length is 17 residues. Germline CDR1 and CDR2: LNHDA and SQIVND (reference sequence). Germline trimming cut 3 bases from V and 0 bases from J; bases unmatched to any gene: 5.

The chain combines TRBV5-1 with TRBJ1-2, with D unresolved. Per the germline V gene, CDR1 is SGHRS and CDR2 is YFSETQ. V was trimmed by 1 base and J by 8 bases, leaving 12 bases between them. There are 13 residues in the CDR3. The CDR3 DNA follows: TGCGCCAGCAGCTTGTTGACGGGGAACGGCTACACCTTC. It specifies CASSLLTGNGYTF.

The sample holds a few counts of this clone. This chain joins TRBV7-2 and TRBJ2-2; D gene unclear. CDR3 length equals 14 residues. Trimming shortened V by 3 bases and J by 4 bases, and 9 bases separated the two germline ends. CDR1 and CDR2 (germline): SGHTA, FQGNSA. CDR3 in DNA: TGTGCCAGCAGCTTGAATGCACTCACCGGGGAGCTGTTTTTT. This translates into CASSLNALTGELFF.

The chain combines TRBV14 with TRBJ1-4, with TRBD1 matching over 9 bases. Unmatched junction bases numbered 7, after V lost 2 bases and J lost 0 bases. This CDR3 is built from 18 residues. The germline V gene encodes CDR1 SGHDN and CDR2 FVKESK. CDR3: CASSQLTGGFATNEKLFF. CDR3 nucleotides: TGTGCCAGCAGCCAATTAACAGGGGGCTTTGCAACTAATGAAAAACTGTTTTTT.

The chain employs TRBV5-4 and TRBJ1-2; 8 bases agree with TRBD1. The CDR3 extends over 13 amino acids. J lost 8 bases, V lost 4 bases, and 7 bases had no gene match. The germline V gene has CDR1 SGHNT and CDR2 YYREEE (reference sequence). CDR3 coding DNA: TGTGCCAGCAGCCCCGGACAGGGCACGGGCTACACCTTC. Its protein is CASSPGQGTGYTF.

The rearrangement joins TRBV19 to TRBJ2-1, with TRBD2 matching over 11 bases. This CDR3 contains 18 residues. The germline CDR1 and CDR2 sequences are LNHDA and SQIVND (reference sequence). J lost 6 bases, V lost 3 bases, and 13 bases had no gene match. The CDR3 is CASSISPLTSGGGNEQFF. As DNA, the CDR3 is TGTGCCAGTAGTATCTCCCCTCTCACTAGCGGGGGAGGCAATGAGCAGTTCTTC.

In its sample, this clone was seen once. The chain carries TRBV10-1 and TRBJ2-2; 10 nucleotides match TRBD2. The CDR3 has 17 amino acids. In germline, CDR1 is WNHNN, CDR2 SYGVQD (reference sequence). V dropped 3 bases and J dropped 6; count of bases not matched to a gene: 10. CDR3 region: CASSDASGGADAGELFF. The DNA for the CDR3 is TGCGCCAGCAGTGATGCGAGCGGGGGGGCAGATGCCGGGGAGCTGTTTTTT.

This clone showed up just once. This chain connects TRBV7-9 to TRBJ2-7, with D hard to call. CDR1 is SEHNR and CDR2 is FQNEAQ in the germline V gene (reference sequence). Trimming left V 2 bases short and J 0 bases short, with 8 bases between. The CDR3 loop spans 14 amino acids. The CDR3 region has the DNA TGTGCCAGCAGCTTATGGGGTGACTCCTACGAGCAGTACTTC. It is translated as CASSLWGDSYEQYF.

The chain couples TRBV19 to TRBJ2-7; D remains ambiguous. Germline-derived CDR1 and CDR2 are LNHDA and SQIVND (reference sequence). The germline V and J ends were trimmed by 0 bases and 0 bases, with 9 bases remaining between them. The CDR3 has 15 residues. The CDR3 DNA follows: TGTGCCAGTAGTATAGATGGGTCCTCCTCCTACGAGCAGTACTTC. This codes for CASSIDGSSSYEQYF.

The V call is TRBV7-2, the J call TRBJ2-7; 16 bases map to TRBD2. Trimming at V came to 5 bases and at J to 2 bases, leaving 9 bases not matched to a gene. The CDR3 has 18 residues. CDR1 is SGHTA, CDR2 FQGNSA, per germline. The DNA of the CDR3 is TGTGCCAGCAGCCCAGTCCCGGGACTAGCGGGGGGGCCCTACGAGCAGTACTTC. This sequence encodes CASSPVPGLAGGPYEQYF.

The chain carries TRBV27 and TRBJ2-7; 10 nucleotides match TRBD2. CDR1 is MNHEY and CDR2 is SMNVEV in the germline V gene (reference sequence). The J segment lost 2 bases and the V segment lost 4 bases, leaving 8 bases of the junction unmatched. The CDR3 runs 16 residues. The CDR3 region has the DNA TGTGCCAGCAGTTCCCTTTCGAGCGGGGGGGCCTACGAGCAGTACTTC. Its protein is CASSSLSSGGAYEQYF.

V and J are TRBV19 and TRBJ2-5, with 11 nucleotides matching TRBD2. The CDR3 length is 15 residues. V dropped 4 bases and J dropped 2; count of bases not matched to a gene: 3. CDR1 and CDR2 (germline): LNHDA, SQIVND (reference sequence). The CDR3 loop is CASSTRLAGQETQYF. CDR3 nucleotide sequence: TGTGCCAGTAGTACTCGACTAGCGGGACAAGAGACCCAGTACTTC.

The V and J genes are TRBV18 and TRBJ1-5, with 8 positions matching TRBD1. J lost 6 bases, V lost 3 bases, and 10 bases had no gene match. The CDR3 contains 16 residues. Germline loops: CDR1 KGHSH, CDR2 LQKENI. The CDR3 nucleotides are TGTGCCAGCTCACCGGCCGGGACAGGTTTTGGTCAGCCCCAGCATTTT. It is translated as CASSPAGTGFGQPQHF.

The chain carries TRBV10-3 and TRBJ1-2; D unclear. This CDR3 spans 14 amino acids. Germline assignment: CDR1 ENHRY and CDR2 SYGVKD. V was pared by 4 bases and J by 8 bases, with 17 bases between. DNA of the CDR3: TGTGCCATCAGTGGGGAACAGACTTTAAGAGGCTACACCTTC. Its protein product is CAISGEQTLRGYTF.

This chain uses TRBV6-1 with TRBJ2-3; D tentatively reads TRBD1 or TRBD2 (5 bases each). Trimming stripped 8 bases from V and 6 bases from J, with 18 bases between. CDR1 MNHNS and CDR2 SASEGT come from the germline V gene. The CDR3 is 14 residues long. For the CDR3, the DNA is TGTGCCAGCCGTCTTGGGGGTCCCGGGGATACGCAGTATTTT. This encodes CASRLGGPGDTQYF.

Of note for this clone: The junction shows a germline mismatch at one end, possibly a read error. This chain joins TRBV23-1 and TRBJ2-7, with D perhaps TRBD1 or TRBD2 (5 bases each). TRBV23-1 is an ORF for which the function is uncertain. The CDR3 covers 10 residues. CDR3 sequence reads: CASSQPGPPF. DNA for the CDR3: TGCGCCAGCAGTCAACCGGGACCGCCCTTC.